These 27 T cell receptor beta chains originate from one sample sequenced in a study of blood T cell repertoires in COVID-19. The table came from immunoSEQ multiplex PCR; TCRdb's copy has only in-frame clones and leaves some out. The sample lists about 170,000 clones, about 85% occurring once. Sequencing was performed on peripheral blood. Every receptor here comes from a man in his sixties who had recovered from COVID-19.

The chain has TRBV18 and TRBJ1-2; no clear D. Germline V gene data show CDR1 as KGHSH and CDR2 as LQKENI. The CDR3 sequence is 15 residues long. With 3 bases removed from V and 9 bases from J, the gap between germline ends came to 20 bases. CDR3 nucleotide sequence: TGTGCCAGCTCACCTTCTCGGGAGCCGCGGATGAGCTACACCTTC. Its protein is CASSPSREPRMSYTF.

This clone was seen only once. The sample holds other DNA sequences that translate to the same CDR3. This sequence joins TRBV18 and TRBJ1-2; 10 nucleotides match TRBD1. Trimming removed 2 bases from V and 3 bases from J; junction bases left unmatched: 0. Per the germline V gene, CDR1 is KGHSH and CDR2 is LQKENI. The CDR3 length is 14 residues. This chain's CDR3 is CASSPGTGDYGYTF. The CDR3 DNA reads TGTGCCAGCTCACCAGGGACAGGGGACTATGGCTACACCTTC.

The CDR3 loop is CASSGTGWSTDTQYF. Written as DNA, the CDR3 is TGTGCCAGCAGTGGTACAGGTTGGAGCACAGATACGCAGTATTTT. This rearrangement joins TRBV25-1 to TRBJ2-3, with a weak D call TRBD1 (5 bases). The CDR3 is 15 residues long. Trimming left V 4 bases short and J 0 bases short, with 11 bases between. The germline V gene encodes CDR1 MGHDK and CDR2 SYGVNS. Full variable domain (missing parts from reference TRBV25-1 and TRBJ2-3): EADIYQTPRYLVIGTGKKITLECSQTMGHDKMYWYQQDPGMELHLIHYSYGVNSTEKGDLSSESTVSRIRTEHFPLTLESARPSHTSQYLCASSGTGWSTDTQYFGPGTRLTVL.

The rearrangement joins TRBV9 to TRBJ1-6; D possibly corresponds to TRBD1 (6 bases). V shed 2 bases and J shed 14 bases, with 20 bases lying between them. The CDR3 sequence is 15 residues long. Germline-derived CDR1 and CDR2 are SGDLS and YYNGEE. The CDR3 region is CASSVTGSLPESLHF. The CDR3 DNA reads TGTGCCAGCAGCGTTACAGGGTCACTTCCAGAATCCCTCCACTTT.

The DNA of the CDR3 is TGTGCCAGCAGCCGGCGCGCACTAGCGGGCTACAATGAGCAGTTCTTC. This encodes CASSRRALAGYNEQFF. The rearrangement links TRBV7-2 to TRBJ2-1, with TRBD2 matching over 9 bases. Looked up from germline, CDR1 is SGHTA and CDR2 is FQGNSA. V was clipped by 5 bases and J by 3 bases; unmatched bases: 8. This CDR3 spans 16 amino acids.

The rearrangement joins TRBV6-5 to TRBJ1-2; D ambiguous. The CDR3 is 15 amino acids. V was pared by 2 bases and J by 4 bases, with 14 bases between. CDR1 is MNHEY and CDR2 is SVGAGI in the germline V gene. The CDR3 coding sequence is TGTGCCAGCAGTTACACTACCAGCTCTGGCTATGGCTACACCTTC. Its translation: CASSYTTSSGYGYTF.

The genes are TRBV2 and TRBJ2-7, with 7 bases that match TRBD1. The CDR3 is 14 residues long. With 6 bases clipped from V and 6 bases from J, the junction kept 11 bases outside the gene matches. Germline V lookup: CDR1 SNHLY, CDR2 FYNNEI. As DNA, the CDR3 is TGTGCCAGCAGGGGACGACAGGGATCTGGCGAGCAGTACTTC. It translates to CASRGRQGSGEQYF. Based on the CDR3 plus reference TRBV2 and TRBJ2-7, the full variable domain is EPEVTQTPSHQVTQMGQEVILRCVPISNHLYFYWYRQILGQKVEFLVSFYNNEISEKSEIFDDQFSVERPDGSNFTLKIRSTKLEDSAMYFCASRGRQGSGEQYFGPGTRLTVT.

DNA for the CDR3: TGTGCCAGCAGCCAAGAAGGGTTTGGAGGGTATGGCTACACCTTC. It yields the protein CASSQEGFGGYGYTF. The chain uses TRBV3-1 (or the pseudogene TRBV3-2) and TRBJ1-2, with unresolved D. The ends were cut back, 0 bases at V and 5 bases at J, with 13 bases in the middle. CDR3 size: 15 residues. Germline V gene lookup returns CDR1 LGHDT and CDR2 YNNKEL (reference sequence).

The table lists this clone with a few counts. V is TRBV4-2 and J is TRBJ1-4; D gene uncertain. This CDR3 region has 13 residues. The germline CDR1 and CDR2 sequences are LGHNA and YNFKEQ. The germline V and J ends were trimmed by 5 bases and 7 bases, with 11 bases remaining between them. The CDR3 spells CASSNLNAEKLFF. DNA for the CDR3: TGTGCCAGCAGCAACTTAAATGCTGAAAAACTGTTTTTT.

The gene calls are TRBV7-8 and TRBJ1-1; D uncertain. The CDR3 loop spans 14 amino acids. Germline V gene sequence: CDR1 SGHVS, CDR2 FQNEAQ. V was shortened by 5 bases and J by 0 bases, with 10 bases between the two germline ends. The CDR3 region is CASSRRRVNTEAFF. In nucleotides, the CDR3 is TGTGCCAGCAGCAGAAGACGGGTGAACACTGAAGCTTTCTTT.

The chain joins TRBV19 to TRBJ2-7, with 12 bases aligning to TRBD2. Germline CDR1 LNHDA, CDR2 SQIVND (reference sequence). This CDR3 region has 18 residues. V lost 5 bases and J lost 3; bases outside the gene matches: 14. DNA for the CDR3: TGTGCCAGTAGTTCTAGCGGGGGGGATTCCTCGATCCGCTACGAGCAGTACTTC. Protein product: CASSSSGGDSSIRYEQYF.

V gene TRBV2 combines with J gene TRBJ2-3; 15 bases map to TRBD2. Looked up from germline, CDR1 is SNHLY and CDR2 is FYNNEI. The CDR3 covers 16 residues. Unmatched junction bases numbered 4, after V lost 6 bases and J lost 3 bases. CDR3 protein: CASRGLAGGRTDTQYF. The CDR3 DNA reads as TGTGCCAGCAGGGGACTAGCGGGGGGCAGGACAGATACGCAGTATTTT.

V and J are TRBV6-5 and TRBJ1-3; D not resolved. Looked up from germline, CDR1 is MNHEY and CDR2 is SVGAGI. V was clipped by 5 bases and J by 2 bases, with 13 bases between them. The CDR3 has 15 amino acids. The CDR3 nucleotides read TGTGCCAGCAGTCCCCCCGGCGGGGCTGGAAACACCATATATTTT. Its protein product is CASSPPGGAGNTIYF.

The J gene is TRBJ2-3, the V gene TRBV29-1; 11 bases fit TRBD1. Unmatched junction bases numbered 7, after V lost 6 bases and J lost 2 bases. The CDR3 runs to 15 residues. Germline V gene lookup returns CDR1 SQVTM and CDR2 ANQGSEA. Written as DNA, the CDR3 is TGCAGCGTGCCGGGACAGGGGGGATTCACAGATACGCAGTATTTT. This codes for CSVPGQGGFTDTQYF.

The rearrangement joins TRBV15 to TRBJ2-6, with D possibly TRBD1 on 5 matching bases. The V gene's germline CDR1 is LNHNV and CDR2 YYDKDF (reference sequence). V lost 5 bases, J lost 2 bases, and 10 bases lay in between. CDR3 size: 15 residues. CDR3 sequence: CATSYDRAGANVLTF. The CDR3 nucleotides are TGTGCCACCAGCTATGACAGAGCTGGGGCCAACGTCCTGACTTTC.

On this clone: This specimen includes other DNA sequences encoding the same CDR3. The CDR3 loop reads CASSQQGGTEAFF. The CDR3 nucleotides are TGTGCCAGCAGCCAACAGGGGGGCACTGAAGCTTTCTTT. V is TRBV3-1 (or the pseudogene TRBV3-2) and J is TRBJ1-1; 7 bases are a match to TRBD1. Germline CDR1 LGHDT, CDR2 YNNKEL (reference sequence). CDR3 length: 13 amino acids. V trimming: 2 bases; J trimming: 4 bases; junction bases outside the gene matches: 1.

This chain joins TRBV7-2 and TRBJ2-2; D ambiguous. The CDR3 consists of 16 residues. Between the trimmed V and J ends, which lost 5 bases and 0 bases, there was a span of 13 bases. The germline V gene has CDR1 SGHTA and CDR2 FQGNSA. This CDR3 reads CASSPRKDSNTGELFF. The DNA for the CDR3 is TGTGCCAGCAGCCCCCGGAAAGACTCGAACACCGGGGAGCTGTTTTTT.

The rearrangement joins TRBV6-5 to TRBJ1-5, with unresolved D. Germline lookup yields CDR1 MNHEY and CDR2 SVGAGI. V was pared by 2 bases and J by 4 bases, with 9 bases between. The CDR3 has 14 residues. In nucleotides, the CDR3 is TGTGCCAGCAGTTACGGGCTCGGAAATCAGCCCCAGCATTTT. As protein: CASSYGLGNQPQHF.

V usage is TRBV9 and J usage is TRBJ2-2; the match to TRBD2 covers 7 bases. The length of the CDR3 is 20 residues. Trimming cost V 3 bases and J 4 bases; bases outside gene matches: 21. Germline-derived CDR1 and CDR2 are SGDLS and YYNGEE. CDR3 nucleotide sequence: TGTGCCAGCAGCGCGGGGATCGGGCGGGGGAGCGCTTCGGGCACCGGGGAGCTGTTTTTT. Protein sequence: CASSAGIGRGSASGTGELFF.

The V and J genes are TRBV2 and TRBJ2-1; the D is unclear. The CDR3 contains 13 residues. Germline CDR1 SNHLY, CDR2 FYNNEI. The V end lost 1 base, the J end lost 8 bases, and 9 bases lay between the germline ends. The CDR3 nucleotides are TGTGCCAGCAGTGAAGGGCTGGGCGATGAGCAGTTCTTC. The encoded protein is CASSEGLGDEQFF.

The V and J genes are TRBV19 and TRBJ1-1, with D uncertain. The germline V and J ends were trimmed by 3 bases and 6 bases, with 8 bases remaining between them. This CDR3 has 12 amino acids. Germline V gene sequence: CDR1 LNHDA, CDR2 SQIVND (reference sequence). The CDR3 region has the DNA TGTGCCAGTAGTATCATGGACTCTGAAGCTTTCTTT. Residues: CASSIMDSEAFF.

The chain couples TRBV18 to TRBJ2-3; tentative D call: TRBD2 (5 bases). The length of the CDR3 is 14 residues. CDR1 and CDR2 (germline): KGHSH, LQKENI. Deletions cut 3 bases from V and 1 base from J, with 8 bases between. The chain's CDR3 is CASSPPEGTDTQYF. In DNA, the CDR3 is TGTGCCAGCTCACCGCCGGAGGGCACAGATACGCAGTATTTT. Full variable domain (outside the CDR3, taken from reference TRBV18 and TRBJ2-3): NAGVMQNPRHLVRRRGQEARLRCSPMKGHSHVYWYRQLPEEGLKFMVYLQKENIIDESGMPKERFSAEFPKEGPSILRIQQVVRGDSAAYFCASSPPEGTDTQYFGPGTRLTVL.

This chain links TRBV19 with TRBJ1-1, with TRBD1 identical over 9 bases. From germline, CDR1 is LNHDA and CDR2 SQIVND (reference sequence). V dropped 2 bases and J dropped 0; count of bases not matched to a gene: 4. The CDR3 totals 16 residues. This chain's CDR3 is CASSIPGQGMNTEAFF. The CDR3 coding sequence is TGTGCCAGTAGTATACCGGGACAGGGCATGAACACTGAAGCTTTCTTT.

This chain links TRBV11-1 with TRBJ1-6; TRBD1 is a possible D gene (6 bases). Germline CDR1 and CDR2: SGHAT and FQDESV (reference sequence). This CDR3 region has 14 residues. Trimming removed 2 bases at V and 7 bases at J, with 9 bases between. In nucleotides, the CDR3 is TGTGCCAGCAGCTTACAGCAGGGGAATTCACCCCTCCACTTT. Its protein is CASSLQQGNSPLHF.

This clone was counted between two and nine times. CDR3 in amino acids: CSVGLGQGGNTEAFF. The CDR3 DNA reads as TGCAGCGTTGGTCTGGGGCAGGGTGGGAACACTGAAGCTTTCTTT. V usage is TRBV29-1 and J usage is TRBJ1-1, with D perhaps TRBD1 (5 bases). CDR1 SQVTM and CDR2 ANQGSEA come from the germline V gene. This CDR3 is 15 amino acids long. Trimming took 4 bases from V and 1 from J, leaving 16 bases between them.

This clone was observed once. V gene TRBV5-1 combines with J gene TRBJ2-1; maybe TRBD2 (6 bases). There are 14 residues in the CDR3. Germline V lookup: CDR1 SGHRS, CDR2 YFSETQ. The germline V and J ends were trimmed by 3 bases and 9 bases, with 16 bases remaining between them. CDR3 sequence (DNA): TGCGCCAGCAGCTCGGAGGGCGGAACTAGTGAGCAGTTCTTC. The encoded protein is CASSSEGGTSEQFF.

The chain recombines TRBV19 with TRBJ1-2; TRBD1 agrees at 7 bases. Trimming took 1 base from V and 4 from J; bases not matched to a gene: 3. The CDR3 consists of 14 residues. Germline CDR1 and CDR2: LNHDA and SQIVND (reference sequence). CDR3 coding DNA: TGTGCCAGTAGTATAGTAGGGGGCCTCTATGGCTACACCTTC. Amino acid sequence: CASSIVGGLYGYTF.